This T cell receptor beta chain appears in the sequencing data of a study of CD8 T cells in ankylosing spondylitis. Whole-study findings and limits: Disease-linked clones bore a CD8+ phenotype and were relatively rare in peripheral blood. Made up of about eight highly homologous variants, a TCR beta motif appeared characteristic of ankylosing spondylitis blood. Before this, some motif variants had been reported in reactive arthritis synovial fluid and blood. Reportedly, significant enrichment of disease-linked clones occurred in matched ankylosing spondylitis synovial fluid.

By quantitative 5'-RACE with molecular barcodes, the TCR beta libraries were made. From the 5' RACE reads, TCRdb called clonotypes with MiXCR, one entry per CDR3 protein. The table lists about 840,000 distinct CDR3 sequences, about an eighth of them singletons. This CDR3 is built from 14 residues. The germline gives CDR1 SGHTA, CDR2 FQGTGA. The ends were cut back, 5 bases at V and 2 bases at J, with 12 bases in the middle. Many counts were recorded for this clonotype. Its specificity is not known. Sequences were obtained from blood, either unsorted or a sorted T cell fraction (not recorded which). The TCR was taken from a male donor with ankylosing spondylitis. The chain has TRBV7-3 and TRBJ2-5; D is possibly TRBD2 (7 bases). CDR3 region: CASSRGGAQETQYF. CDR3 bases: TGTGCCAGCAGCCGAGGGGGGGCACAAGAGACCCAGTACTTC.